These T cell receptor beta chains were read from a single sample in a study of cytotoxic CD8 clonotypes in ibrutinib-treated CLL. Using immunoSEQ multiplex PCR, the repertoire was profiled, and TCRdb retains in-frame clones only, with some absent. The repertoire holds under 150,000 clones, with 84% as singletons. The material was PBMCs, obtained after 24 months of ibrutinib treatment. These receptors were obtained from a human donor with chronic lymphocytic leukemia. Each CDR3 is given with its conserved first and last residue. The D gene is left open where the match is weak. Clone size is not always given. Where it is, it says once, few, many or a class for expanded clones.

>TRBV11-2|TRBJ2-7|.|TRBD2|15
TGTGCCAGCAGCTTAGATGCGCGACTAGCAGCCGAGCAGTACTTC
CASSLDARLAAEQYF
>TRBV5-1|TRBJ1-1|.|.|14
TGCGCCAGCAGCTTAACAGGAATGAACACTGAAGCTTTCTTT
CASSLTGMNTEAFF
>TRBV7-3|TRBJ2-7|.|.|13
TGTGCCAGCAGCCACTCGGTCTCCTACGAGCAGTACTTC
CASSHSVSYEQYF
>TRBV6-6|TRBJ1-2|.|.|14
TGTGCCAGCAGTTACAGGAATACTAACTATGGCTACACCTTC
CASSYRNTNYGYTF
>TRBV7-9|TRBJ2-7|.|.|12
TGTGCCAGCAGCTTCTCCGCTTACGAGCAGTACTTC
CASSFSAYEQYF
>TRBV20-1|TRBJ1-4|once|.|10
TGCAGTGCCAGGTATGAAAAACTGTTTTTT
CSARYEKLFF
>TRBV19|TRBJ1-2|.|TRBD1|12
TGTGCCAGTAACGAGGGGGCAGGGGGCTACACCTTC
CASNEGAGGYTF
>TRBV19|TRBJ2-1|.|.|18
TGTGCCAGTGCAACAAATGGGCGGCGGGGGCCCGCCTACAATGAGCAGTTCTTC
CASATNGRRGPAYNEQFF
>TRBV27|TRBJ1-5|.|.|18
TGTGCCAGCAGTTATGGGGGCCCGGGGAGTATGGGAAATCAGCCCCAGCATTTT
CASSYGGPGSMGNQPQHF
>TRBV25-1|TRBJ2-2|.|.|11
TGTGCCAGTTCGGAAGCGTCGGAGCTGTTTTTT
CASSEASELFF
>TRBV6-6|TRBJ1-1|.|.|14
TGTGCCAGCAGTTTTGGCGGTGGGGCCACTGAAGCTTTCTTT
CASSFGGGATEAFF
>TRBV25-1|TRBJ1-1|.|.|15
TGTGCCAGCAGTGAAGAGTCGTCTTGGGGCACTGAAGCTTTCTTT
CASSEESSWGTEAFF
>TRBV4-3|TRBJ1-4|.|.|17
TGCGCCAGCAGCCAAGATGTCCAGGGACCAACTAATGAAAAACTGTTTTTT
CASSQDVQGPTNEKLFF
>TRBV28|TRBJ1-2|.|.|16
TGTGCCAGCAGTTCGTTTGGGCGGGGGCGAGAATATGGCTACACCTTC
CASSSFGRGREYGYTF
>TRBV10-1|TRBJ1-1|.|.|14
TGCGCCAGCAGTGATAGGGTGGGTATGACTGAAGCTTTCTTT
CASSDRVGMTEAFF
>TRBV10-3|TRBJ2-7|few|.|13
TGTGCCATTCAGGAAGGGGTCTCCTACGAGCAGTACTTC
CAIQEGVSYEQYF
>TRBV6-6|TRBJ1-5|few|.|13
TGTGCCAGCAGTTACTCGGAAGCGATGTCCCAGCATTTT
CASSYSEAMSQHF
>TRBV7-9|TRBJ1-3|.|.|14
TGTGCCAGCAGCTTAGAGGGACCTGGAAACACCATATATTTT
CASSLEGPGNTIYF
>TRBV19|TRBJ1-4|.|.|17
TGTGCCAGTAGTATCGCCGGCTGGGGGGAACAGAATGAAAAACTGTTTTTT
CASSIAGWGEQNEKLFF
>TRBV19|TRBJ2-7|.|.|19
TGTGCCAGTAGTGTAAGTAGGAGGGGCACTCCCCGTATGTACGCTGAGCAGTACTTC
CASSVSRRGTPRMYAEQYF
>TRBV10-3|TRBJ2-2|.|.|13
TGTGCCATCAGTGAGTCCTACACCGGGGAGCTGTTTTTT
CAISESYTGELFF
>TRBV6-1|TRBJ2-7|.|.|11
TGTGCCAGCAGTTTGGACTACGAGCAGTACTTC
CASSLDYEQYF
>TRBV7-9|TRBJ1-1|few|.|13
TGTGCCAGCAGCTTACTTCTGGGTTCGGAAGCTTTCTTT
CASSLLLGSEAFF
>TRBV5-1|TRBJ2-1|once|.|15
TGCGCCAGCAGCTTGGGCTGGACAGAGTACAATGAGCAGTTCTTC
CASSLGWTEYNEQFF
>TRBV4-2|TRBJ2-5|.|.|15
TGTGCCAGCAGCCACGAGCTCCTAGGTCAAGAGACCCAGTACTTC
CASSHELLGQETQYF
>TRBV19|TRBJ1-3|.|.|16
TGTGCCAGTATCTCTATGACAGGCCCATCTGGAAACACCATATATTTT
CASISMTGPSGNTIYF
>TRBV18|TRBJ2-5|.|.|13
TGTGCCAGCTCACCAGCCAGGGAAGAGACCCAGTACTTC
CASSPAREETQYF
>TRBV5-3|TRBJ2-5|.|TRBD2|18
TGTGCCAGAAGCTTGGTGAGACTAGCGGGGGGGCCGCAGGAGACCCAGTACTTC
CARSLVRLAGGPQETQYF
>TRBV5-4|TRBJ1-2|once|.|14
TGTGCCAGCAGCGAGAATATTCAGCACTATGGCTACACCTTC
CASSENIQHYGYTF
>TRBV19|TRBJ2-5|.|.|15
TGTGCCAGTAGTATATCCCCGGAGTACCAAGAGACCCAGTACTTC
CASSISPEYQETQYF
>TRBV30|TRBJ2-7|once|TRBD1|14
TGTGCCTGGGGCGCCGGGACAGGATTCTACGAGCAGTACTTC
CAWGAGTGFYEQYF
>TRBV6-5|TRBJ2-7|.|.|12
TGTGCCAGCAGGCCTCCGGGGTACGAGCAGTACTTC
CASRPPGYEQYF
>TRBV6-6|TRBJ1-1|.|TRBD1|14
TGTGCCAGCAGTCGAGACAGGGTGGGCACTGAAGCTTTCTTT
CASSRDRVGTEAFF
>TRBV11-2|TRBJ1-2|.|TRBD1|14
TGTGCCAGCAGCTTAACAGGGGTTGCGGATGGCTACACCTTC
CASSLTGVADGYTF
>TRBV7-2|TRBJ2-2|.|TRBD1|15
TGTGCCAGCAGCCAGAAGGGGGCAGGCACCGGGGAGCTGTTTTTT
CASSQKGAGTGELFF
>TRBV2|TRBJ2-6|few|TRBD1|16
TGTGCCAGCAGACCGGGACAGGGGGCTGGGGCCAACGTCCTGACTTTC
CASRPGQGAGANVLTF
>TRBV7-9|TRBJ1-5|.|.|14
TGTGCCAGCAGCGAAAACAGGGACCATCAGCCCCAGCATTTT
CASSENRDHQPQHF
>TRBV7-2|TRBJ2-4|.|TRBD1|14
TGTGCCAGCAGCTCACAGGGGGCGTCGGACATTCAGTACTTC
CASSSQGASDIQYF
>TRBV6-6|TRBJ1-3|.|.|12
TGTGCCAGCCGAGGCTCTGGAAACACCATATATTTT
CASRGSGNTIYF
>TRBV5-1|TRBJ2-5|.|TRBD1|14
TGCGCCAGCAGCTGGATGGGACAGGGAGAGACCCAGTACTTC
CASSWMGQGETQYF
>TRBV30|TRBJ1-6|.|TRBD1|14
TGTGCCTGGAGTAAGACAGGGCTAGCATCACCCCTCCACTTT
CAWSKTGLASPLHF
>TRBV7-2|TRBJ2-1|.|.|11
TGTGCCAGCAGCTTGATCAATGAGCAGTTCTTC
CASSLINEQFF
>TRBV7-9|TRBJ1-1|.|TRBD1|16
TGTGCCAGCAGCTTAGAGGGCCGGGACAGGGCCACTGAAGCTTTCTTT
CASSLEGRDRATEAFF
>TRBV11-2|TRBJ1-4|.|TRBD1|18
TGTGCCAGCAGCCACGGGACAGACCGCCGATCAACTAATGAAAAACTGTTTTTT
CASSHGTDRRSTNEKLFF
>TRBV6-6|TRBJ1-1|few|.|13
TGTGCCAGCACCCGGACAGCAAACACTGAAGCTTTCTTT
CASTRTANTEAFF